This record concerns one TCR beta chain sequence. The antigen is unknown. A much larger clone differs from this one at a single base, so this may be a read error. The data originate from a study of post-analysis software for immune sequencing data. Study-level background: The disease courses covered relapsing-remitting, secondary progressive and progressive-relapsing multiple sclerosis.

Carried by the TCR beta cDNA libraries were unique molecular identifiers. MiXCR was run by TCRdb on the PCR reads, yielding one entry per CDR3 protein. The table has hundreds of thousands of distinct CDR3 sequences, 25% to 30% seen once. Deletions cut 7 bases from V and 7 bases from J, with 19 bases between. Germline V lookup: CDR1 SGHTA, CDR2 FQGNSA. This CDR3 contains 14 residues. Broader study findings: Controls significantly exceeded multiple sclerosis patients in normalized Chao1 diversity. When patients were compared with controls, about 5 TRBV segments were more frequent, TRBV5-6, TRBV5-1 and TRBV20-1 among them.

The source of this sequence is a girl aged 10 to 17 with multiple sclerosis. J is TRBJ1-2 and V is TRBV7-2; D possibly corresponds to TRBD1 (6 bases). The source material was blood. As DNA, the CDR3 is TGTGCCAGCACGACAGGTCTGATTGGGGGTGGCTACACCTTC. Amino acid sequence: CASTTGLIGGGYTF. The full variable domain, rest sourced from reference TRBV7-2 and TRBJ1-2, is GAGVSQSPSNKVTEKGKDVELRCDPISGHTALYWYRQSLGQGLEFLIYFQGNSAPDKSGLPSDRFSAERTGGSVSTLTIQRTQQEDSAVYLCASTTGLIGGGYTFGSGTRLTVV.